The 10 T cell receptor beta chains below were found in one sample sequenced in a study of T cell responses to AZD1222 COVID-19 vaccine. The method was immunoSEQ multiplex PCR; TCRdb's version includes in-frame clones alone and lacks a portion of them. The data hold around 130,000 clones, with more than 85% observed a single time. The sequences come from peripheral blood, collected on day 0 of AZD1222 vaccination. These receptors were taken from an adult in good health.

The chain couples TRBV12-2 to TRBJ2-3; the table names TRBD1, a call not compared with the DNA. TRBV12-2 is deemed a pseudogene. CDR3 length: 20 amino acids. CDR3 region: CASRSGTQSGTGSVADTQYF. CDR3 DNA sequence: TGTGCAAGTCGCTCAGGAACGCAGTCGGGGACAGGTTCCGTCGCAGATACGCAGTATTTT.

This clone was observed a single time. V and J are TRBV2 and TRBJ2-1, with D perhaps matching TRBD2 (6 bases). The ends were cut back, 7 bases at V and 3 bases at J, with 10 bases in the middle. The germline CDR1 and CDR2 sequences are SNHLY and FYNNEI. This CDR3 is 13 amino acids long. The CDR3 bases are TGTGCCAGCATTCCTAGCGTCTACAATGAGCAGTTCTTC. Translation: CASIPSVYNEQFF.

V gene TRBV9 combines with J gene TRBJ1-2; 10 bases align to TRBD1. Germline V gives CDR1 SGDLS, CDR2 YYNGEE. The V gene end was trimmed by 3 bases and the J gene end by 5 bases; junction bases not matched to a gene: 4. This CDR3 contains 14 residues. The CDR3 DNA reads TGTGCCAGCAGCGCCGGACAGGGGGAATATGGCTACACCTTC. Its protein product is CASSAGQGEYGYTF. Filled out from reference TRBV9 and TRBJ1-2, the complete variable domain reads DSGVTQTPKHLITATGQRVTLRCSPRSGDLSVYWYQQSLDQGLQFLIQYYNGEERAKGNILERFSAQQFPDLHSELNLSSLELGDSALYFCASSAGQGEYGYTFGSGTRLTVV.

The CDR3 sequence: CASSRYSTDTQYF. CDR3 DNA: TGTGCCAGTAGTCGGTATAGCACAGATACGCAGTATTTT. J is TRBJ2-3 and V is TRBV19; the D is unclear. The CDR3 has 13 residues. The germline CDR1 and CDR2 sequences are LNHDA and SQIVND (reference sequence). Trimming left V 5 bases short and J 0 bases short, with 6 bases between.

CDR3 region: CASSSPLRVGWTEAFF. The CDR3 DNA is TGTGCCAGCAGCTCACCCCTCCGAGTGGGTTGGACTGAAGCTTTCTTT. This chain connects TRBV7-2 to TRBJ1-1; D gene unclear. This CDR3 has 16 amino acids. The V end was cut by 4 bases, the J end by 5 bases, with 20 bases between. Looked up from germline, CDR1 is SGHTA and CDR2 is FQGNSA.

J is TRBJ1-1 and V is TRBV28, with TRBD1 as a possible D gene (5 bases). Germline assignment: CDR1 MDHEN and CDR2 SYDVKM. Between the trimmed V and J ends, which lost 7 bases and 7 bases, there was a span of 13 bases. There are 12 residues in the CDR3. The CDR3 DNA reads as TGTGCCAGCATCACGTGGGGGGGTGAAGCTTTCTTT. This encodes CASITWGGEAFF.

The CDR3 sequence is CASSLEGRADTDTQYF. The CDR3 nucleotides are TGTGCCAGCAGCTTAGAGGGGAGGGCCGACACAGATACGCAGTATTTT. The V gene is TRBV5-8, the J gene TRBJ2-3, with 7 bases aligning to TRBD2. The CDR3 runs to 16 residues. Losses at the gene ends were 2 bases for V and 2 bases for J; bases not matched to a gene: 8. Germline V gives CDR1 SGHTS, CDR2 YDEGEE.

The chain uses TRBV11-2 and TRBJ2-3, with a possible D match to TRBD2 (5 bases). The CDR3 totals 15 residues. From germline, CDR1 is SGHAT and CDR2 FQNNGV. The germline V and J ends were trimmed by 5 bases and 6 bases, with 18 bases remaining between them. CDR3 nucleotides: TGTGCCAGCAGCCCTCGAGGCCTAGCAATCGATACGCAGTATTTT. Its translation is CASSPRGLAIDTQYF.

The chain combines TRBV12-1 with TRBJ2-7; TRBD1, as called in the table, went unchecked against the DNA. TRBV12-1 is a known pseudogene. The CDR3 is made up of 17 amino acids. The CDR3 DNA reads TGTGCCAGCAGCTTTTCTGGACGGACAGTTCGAACCTACGAGCAGTACTTC. Encoded protein: CASSFSGRTVRTYEQYF.

V is TRBV6-5 and J is TRBJ2-7, with D possibly TRBD2 on 6 matching bases. Trimming pared 2 bases from V and 7 bases from J, leaving 18 bases between. CDR1 MNHEY and CDR2 SVGAGI come from the germline V gene. This CDR3 is 15 amino acids long. CDR3 loop: CASSYLGRETGEQYF. The CDR3, as DNA: TGTGCCAGCAGTTACCTAGGGCGGGAAACTGGGGAGCAGTACTTC.